The 27 T cell receptor beta chains given below trace back to one sample, sequenced in a study of cytomegalovirus exposure and HLA in healthy donors. PCR used 60 Vbeta primers and 13 Jbeta primers. Produced via immunoSEQ multiplex PCR; TCRdb's table is partial and in-frame only. This table has 140,000 or so clones, roughly a tenth appearing once. Sequenced: PBMCs. The receptors originated from a male donor in good health and CMV-seronegative.

This clone has just one count. The J gene is TRBJ2-1, the V gene TRBV28; the D gene is possibly TRBD1 (5 bases). This CDR3 contains 15 residues. The V gene's germline CDR1 is MDHEN and CDR2 SYDVKM. The V end lost 2 bases, the J end lost 5 bases, and 13 bases lay between the germline ends. The CDR3 coding sequence is TGTGCCAGCAGTTTAGTGCAGGGTTCCCACAATGAGCAGTTCTTC. It specifies CASSLVQGSHNEQFF.

The chain uses TRBV5-1 and TRBJ1-4; TRBD1 is a possible D gene (6 bases). Trimming removed 4 bases at V and 1 base at J, with 8 bases between. The V gene's germline CDR1 is SGHRS and CDR2 YFSETQ. This CDR3 comprises 14 residues. The CDR3 sequence: CASSPQGTNEKLFF. DNA of the CDR3: TGCGCCAGCAGCCCACAGGGAACTAATGAAAAACTGTTTTTT.

This clone was seen more than once but under ten times. The rearrangement joins TRBV4-2 to TRBJ2-1; 7 positions match TRBD2. The CDR3 length is 15 residues. V shed 4 bases and J 6 bases; nucleotides not matched to a gene: 9. The germline gives CDR1 LGHNA, CDR2 YNFKEQ. The CDR3 DNA is TGTGCCAGCAGCCCCAGGACTAGTGTGTCCAATGAGCAGTTCTTC. Translating it yields CASSPRTSVSNEQFF.

Only a few counts were recorded for this clone. The chain recombines TRBV5-6 with TRBJ2-6; TRBD1 matches 9 bases. This CDR3 has 18 amino acids. Germline V gene sequence: CDR1 SGHDT, CDR2 YYEEEE. The V segment lost 4 bases and the J segment 0 bases; nucleotides outside the gene matches: 8. CDR3 bases: TGTGCCAGCAGCCTCGGACAGGGGTTGTTCTCTGGGGCCAACGTCCTGACTTTC. The encoded protein is CASSLGQGLFSGANVLTF.

J is TRBJ2-5 and V is TRBV5-4, with 7 bases matching TRBD2. With 7 bases clipped from V and 3 bases from J, the junction kept 0 bases outside the gene matches. CDR1 is SGHNT, CDR2 YYREEE, per germline (reference sequence). The CDR3 runs 11 residues. CDR3 amino acids: CASRGEETQYF. The CDR3 DNA reads TGTGCCAGCCGGGGGGAAGAGACCCAGTACTTC. The whole variable domain, filled in from reference TRBV5-4 and TRBJ2-5, reads ETGVTQSPTHLIKTRGQQVTLRCSSQSGHNTVSWYQQALGQGPQFIFQYYREEENGRGNFPPRFSGLQFPNYSSELNVNALELDDSALYLCASRGEETQYFGPGTRLLVL.

The chain recombines TRBV5-1 with TRBJ2-7; a weak D match, TRBD2 (6 bases). Looked up from germline, CDR1 is SGHRS and CDR2 is YFSETQ. V was trimmed by 4 bases and J by 7 bases, leaving 12 bases between them. The length of the CDR3 is 12 residues. For the CDR3, the DNA is TGCGCCAGCAGCACCCCAGGGAGGGAGCAGTACTTC. Amino acids: CASSTPGREQYF.

J is TRBJ2-3 and V is TRBV29-1; tentative D call: TRBD2 (6 bases). This CDR3 is built from 14 residues. Between the trimmed V and J ends, which lost 8 bases and 4 bases, there was a span of 19 bases. Germline V gene lookup returns CDR1 SQVTM and CDR2 ANQGSEA. The CDR3 DNA follows: TGCAGCCTGGCCGGGGGAAGCCTCCCAGATACGCAGTATTTT. Its protein is CSLAGGSLPDTQYF.

This clone has a handful of counts. The chain carries TRBV7-9 and TRBJ1-4, with 12 bases identical to TRBD1. Trimming removed 4 bases from V and 7 bases from J; junction bases left unmatched: 13. CDR1 is SEHNR, CDR2 FQNEAQ, per germline (reference sequence). This CDR3 contains 18 residues. The CDR3 bases are TGTGCCAGCAGCTCCCGGGACAGGGGGCTATGGGGGAGTGAAAAACTGTTTTTT. It yields the protein CASSSRDRGLWGSEKLFF.

V gene TRBV9 combines with J gene TRBJ2-6; 10 bases fit TRBD1. CDR3 length equals 18 residues. After removal of 2 bases from V and 0 bases from J, the junction contained 5 bases not matched to a gene. The germline V gene encodes CDR1 SGDLS and CDR2 YYNGEE. The CDR3 loop is CASSVRDRGPSGANVLTF. The CDR3 DNA reads TGTGCCAGCAGCGTCCGGGACAGGGGACCCTCTGGGGCCAACGTCCTGACTTTC.

The sample holds a few counts of this clone. The chain uses TRBV10-3 and TRBJ2-3; a possible D gene is TRBD2 (5 bases). CDR3 length: 14 amino acids. Germline CDR1 ENHRY, CDR2 SYGVKD. V was shortened by 4 bases and J by 9 bases, with 17 bases between the two germline ends. The CDR3 is CAISVQEVLGTQYF. CDR3 in DNA: TGTGCCATCAGTGTTCAGGAGGTCCTGGGGACGCAGTATTTT.

This clone has more than one count but fewer than ten. Distinct nucleotide sequences in the sample also encode this CDR3. The chain uses TRBV28 and TRBJ2-7, with 7 bases that match TRBD1. The germline V gene has CDR1 MDHEN and CDR2 SYDVKM. This CDR3 has 14 amino acids. Trimming at V came to 3 bases and at J to 0 bases, leaving 2 bases not matched to a gene. The CDR3 DNA is TGTGCCAGCAGTTTGGCAGGGGGCTCCTACGAGCAGTACTTC. Translation: CASSLAGGSYEQYF.

The table lists this clone with a few counts. This chain connects TRBV5-1 to TRBJ2-7, with D possibly TRBD2 on 5 matching bases. The germline V and J ends were trimmed by 4 bases and 2 bases, with 13 bases remaining between them. The CDR3 contains 14 residues. Germline loops: CDR1 SGHRS, CDR2 YFSETQ. The DNA of the CDR3 is TGCGCCAGCAGCCCGAGCGGACCGCCCTACGAGCAGTACTTC. Translating gives CASSPSGPPYEQYF.

The CDR3 here is CASSDGGSSYEQYF. CDR3 nucleotides: TGTGCCAGCAGTGACGGCGGGAGCTCCTACGAGCAGTACTTC. This chain connects TRBV6-1 to TRBJ2-7; 7 bases fit TRBD2. With V trimmed by 3 bases and J by 0 bases, 2 bases remained unmatched. Germline V gives CDR1 MNHNS, CDR2 SASEGT. CDR3 length equals 14 residues.

This chain links TRBV4-1 with TRBJ1-1; TRBD1 is a possible D gene (6 bases). The V end was cut by 2 bases, the J end by 3 bases, with 22 bases between. The CDR3 sequence is 18 residues long. Per germline, CDR1 MGHRA and CDR2 YSYEKL. The CDR3 region is CASSQSRGRGRGYTEAFF. CDR3 bases: TGCGCCAGCAGCCAATCCCGAGGCAGGGGCCGGGGATACACTGAAGCTTTCTTT.

This clone was counted only a few times. The chain carries TRBV9 and TRBJ2-1; 7 bases line up with TRBD1. This CDR3 contains 15 residues. V lost 2 bases, J lost 2 bases, and 4 bases stayed unmatched. CDR1 SGDLS and CDR2 YYNGEE come from the germline V gene. The CDR3 spells CASSVTGAPYNEQFF. Written as DNA, the CDR3 is TGTGCCAGCAGCGTTACAGGGGCCCCCTACAATGAGCAGTTCTTC.

The chain uses TRBV27 and TRBJ1-2, with 8 positions matching TRBD1. The junction had 7 bases not matched to a gene; V was cut back by 2 bases and J by 2 bases. The CDR3 covers 16 residues. The germline CDR1 and CDR2 sequences are MNHEY and SMNVEV (reference sequence). For the CDR3, the DNA is TGTGCCAGCAGTTTAGGACAGGGCGTCCCCAACTATGGCTACACCTTC. This codes for CASSLGQGVPNYGYTF.

This clone came up a few times. V usage is TRBV28 and J usage is TRBJ2-1; D is unclear. Trimming stripped 1 base from V and 7 bases from J, with 8 bases between. Germline values: CDR1 MDHEN, CDR2 SYDVKM. This CDR3 region has 13 residues. This CDR3 is CASSLFGNNEQFF. CDR3 DNA sequence: TGTGCCAGCAGTTTATTCGGTAATAATGAGCAGTTCTTC. Combining the CDR3 with reference TRBV28 and TRBJ2-1 gives the whole variable domain DVKVTQSSRYLVKRTGEKVFLECVQDMDHENMFWYRQDPGLGLRLIYFSYDVKMKEKGDIPEGYSVSREKKERFSLILESASTNQTSMYLCASSLFGNNEQFFGPGTRLTVL.

This clone occurred a few times. CDR3: CASSPRDSSFTDTQYF. The CDR3, as DNA: TGCGCCAGCAGCCCCCGGGACAGCTCTTTCACAGATACGCAGTATTTT. The chain recombines TRBV5-1 with TRBJ2-3; 7 bases fit TRBD1. This CDR3 region has 16 residues. CDR1 and CDR2 from the germline V gene are SGHRS and YFSETQ. V lost 4 bases, J lost 2 bases, and 10 bases stayed unmatched. The whole variable domain, filled in from reference TRBV5-1 and TRBJ2-3, reads KAGVTQTPRYLIKTRGQQVTLSCSPISGHRSVSWYQQTPGQGLQFLFEYFSETQRNKGNFPGRFSGRQFSNSRSEMNVSTLELGDSALYLCASSPRDSSFTDTQYFGPGTRLTVL.

The J gene is TRBJ1-5, the V gene TRBV7-8; D possibly corresponds to TRBD1 (6 bases). Trimming stripped 5 bases from V and 3 bases from J, with 17 bases between. CDR1 is SGHVS and CDR2 is FQNEAQ in the germline V gene. This CDR3 contains 16 residues. For the CDR3, the DNA is TGTGCCAGCAGCGCTAGCATGGACAGAAACAATCAGCCCCAGCATTTT. Protein: CASSASMDRNNQPQHF.

The CDR3 is CASSPGLAGANEQFF. In DNA, the CDR3 is TGTGCCAGCAGCCCGGGACTAGCGGGAGCCAATGAGCAGTTCTTC. The chain couples TRBV5-4 to TRBJ2-1, with 14 bases identical to TRBD2. This CDR3 contains 15 residues. Germline-derived CDR1 and CDR2 are SGHNT and YYREEE (reference sequence). J gave up 6 bases and V 4 bases, and 3 bases lay outside the gene matches.

This sequence joins TRBV29-1 and TRBJ2-2; 11 nucleotides agree with TRBD2. Germline CDR1 SQVTM, CDR2 ANQGSEA. Trimming took 7 bases from V and 5 from J; bases not matched to a gene: 3. CDR3 length equals 13 residues. Written as DNA, the CDR3 is TGCAGCGCTAGCGGGGGGAGTACCGGGGAGCTGTTTTTT. Its translation is CSASGGSTGELFF.

The V and J genes are TRBV27 and TRBJ2-1, with D perhaps TRBD2 (5 bases). This CDR3 comprises 13 residues. Trimming took 5 bases from V and 4 from J, leaving 9 bases between them. CDR1 and CDR2 (germline): MNHEY, SMNVEV (reference sequence). The CDR3 sequence is CASSQRGYNEQFF. The CDR3 bases are TGTGCCAGCAGTCAAAGAGGGTACAATGAGCAGTTCTTC.

V is TRBV27 and J is TRBJ1-5; 7 bases are a match to TRBD1. Germline CDR1 and CDR2: MNHEY and SMNVEV (reference sequence). This CDR3 has 17 amino acids. The V segment lost 5 bases and the J segment 5 bases; nucleotides outside the gene matches: 15. The CDR3 nucleotides read TGTGCCAGCAGTCTCTCCCACGGGGACAGAGCCGATCAGCCCCAGCATTTT. It codes for CASSLSHGDRADQPQHF.

In its sample, this clone was seen a few times. The V call is TRBV28, the J call TRBJ2-3; D is undetermined. Germline-derived CDR1 and CDR2 are MDHEN and SYDVKM. Deletions cut 7 bases from V and 5 bases from J, with 7 bases between. This CDR3 is 11 amino acids long. The DNA for the CDR3 is TGTGCCAGCACCCTGCGAGATACGCAGTATTTT. Its protein is CASTLRDTQYF.

This clone was seen only a few times. CDR3 residues: CASSEALGAEAFF. The CDR3 nucleotides read TGTGCCAGCAGTGAAGCGCTAGGGGCTGAAGCTTTCTTT. The chain uses TRBV2 and TRBJ1-1, with D possibly matching TRBD1 (5 bases). Germline V gene data show CDR1 as SNHLY and CDR2 as FYNNEI. The CDR3 sequence is 13 residues long. Trimming cost V 0 bases and J 6 bases, with 8 bases left between them. Filled out from reference TRBV2 and TRBJ1-1, the complete variable domain reads EPEVTQTPSHQVTQMGQEVILRCVPISNHLYFYWYRQILGQKVEFLVSFYNNEISEKSEIFDDQFSVERPDGSNFTLKIRSTKLEDSAMYFCASSEALGAEAFFGQGTRLTVV.

The chain combines TRBV7-2 with TRBJ2-3, with TRBD2 as a possible D gene (6 bases). CDR3 size: 16 residues. Germline V gene lookup returns CDR1 SGHTA and CDR2 FQGNSA. Trimming took off 0 bases at V and 1 base at J, with 11 bases between the two ends. The CDR3 here is CASSLAPWRGTDTQYF. The CDR3 DNA reads as TGTGCCAGCAGCTTAGCGCCTTGGAGGGGCACAGATACGCAGTATTTT.

This clone has a handful of counts. This sequence joins TRBV6-1 and TRBJ1-5, with a possible D match to TRBD1 (6 bases). The CDR3 runs 13 residues. CDR1 is MNHNS, CDR2 SASEGT, per germline. V dropped 6 bases and J dropped 6 bases, with 12 bases sitting between them. The CDR3 DNA sequence: TGTGCCAGCAGAACGACAGGCAGTCAGCCCCAGCATTTT. It encodes CASRTTGSQPQHF.